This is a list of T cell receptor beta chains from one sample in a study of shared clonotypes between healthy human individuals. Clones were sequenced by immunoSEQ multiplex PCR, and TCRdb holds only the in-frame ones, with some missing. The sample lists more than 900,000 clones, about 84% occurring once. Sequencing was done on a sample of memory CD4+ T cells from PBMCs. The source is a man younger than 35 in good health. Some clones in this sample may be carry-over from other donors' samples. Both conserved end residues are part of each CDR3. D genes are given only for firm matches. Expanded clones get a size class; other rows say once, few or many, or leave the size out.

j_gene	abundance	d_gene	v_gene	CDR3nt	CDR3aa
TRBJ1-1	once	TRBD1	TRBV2	TGTGCCAGCAGTGCCAGGGGGCGAGGGAACACTGAAGCTTTCTTT	CASSARGRGNTEAFF
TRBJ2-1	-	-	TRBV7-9	TGTGCCAGCAGTCGTGGGAGTTGGGCCTACAATGAGCAGTTCTTC	CASSRGSWAYNEQFF
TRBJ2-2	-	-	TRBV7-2	TGTGCCAGCAGCCGCCCGCCCGGGGAGCTGTTTTTT	CASSRPPGELFF
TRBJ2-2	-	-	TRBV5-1	TGCGCCAGCAGCCTGCGGGACCGCAGCACCGGGGAGCTGTTTTTT	CASSLRDRSTGELFF
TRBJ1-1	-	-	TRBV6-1	TGTGCCAGCAGTGAAGCGCTGAAAGAAGCTTTCTTT	CASSEALKEAFF
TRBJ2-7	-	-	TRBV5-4	TGTGCCAGCAGCTGGGGAGGGACAGATGCCTACGAGCAGTACTTC	CASSWGGTDAYEQYF
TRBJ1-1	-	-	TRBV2	TGTGCCAGCAGTGAGCTGGGGAACACTGAAGCTTTCTTT	CASSELGNTEAFF
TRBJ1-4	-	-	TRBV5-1	TGCGCCAGCAGTGAGGGGGTGGGATTTACAACTAATGAAAAACTGTTTTTT	CASSEGVGFTTNEKLFF
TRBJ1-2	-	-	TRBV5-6	TGTGCCAGCAGCCACGTCGGGGAGTCTGGCTACACCTTC	CASSHVGESGYTF
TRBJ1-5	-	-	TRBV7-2	TGTGCCAGCAGCCCGACCCGGGGTATGGCCCAGCATTTT	CASSPTRGMAQHF
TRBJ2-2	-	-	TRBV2	TGTGCCAGCAGGGGTTTAGTAAACACCGGGGAGCTGTTTTTT	CASRGLVNTGELFF
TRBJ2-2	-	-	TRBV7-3	TGTGCCAGCAGCCCCTCGAGGGGGAGTACCGGGGAGCTGTTTTTT	CASSPSRGSTGELFF
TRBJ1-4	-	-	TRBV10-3	TGTGCCATCAGCCTCACTGACAGGCGTTCTGCAACTAATGAAAAACTGTTTTTT	CAISLTDRRSATNEKLFF
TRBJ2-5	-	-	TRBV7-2	TGTGCCAGCAGCTTCTGGGAGGCCCGGGAGACCCAGTACTTC	CASSFWEARETQYF
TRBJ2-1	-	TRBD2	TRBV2	TGTGCCAGCAGTGAGGGGACTAGCGGAAATAATGAGCAGTTCTTC	CASSEGTSGNNEQFF
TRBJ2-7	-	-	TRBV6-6	TGTGCCAGCAGTTACGCACGGGCCGAGCAGTACTTC	CASSYARAEQYF
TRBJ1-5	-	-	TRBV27	TGTGCCAGCAGCCTTGGGGGGACCTATAGCAATCAGCCCCAGCATTTT	CASSLGGTYSNQPQHF
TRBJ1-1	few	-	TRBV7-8	TGTGCCAGCAGCTCTATAGGGGGAGTCGGGATGAACACTGAAGCTTTCTTT	CASSSIGGVGMNTEAFF
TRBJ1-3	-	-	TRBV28	TGTGCCAGCCATGCAGGAAACACCATATATTTT	CASHAGNTIYF
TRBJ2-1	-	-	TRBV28	TGTGCCAGCAGTTTAAGTTTAGGGACTCGGAATGAGCAGTTCTTC	CASSLSLGTRNEQFF
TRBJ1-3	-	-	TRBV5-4	TGTGCCAGCAGCTTGGGTACCAGGGCGGTAGACACCATATATTTT	CASSLGTRAVDTIYF
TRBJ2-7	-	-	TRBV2	TGTGCCAGCACCTTCCCCGGGACAAGGGGCGAGCAGTACTTC	CASTFPGTRGEQYF
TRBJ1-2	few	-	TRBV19	TGTGCCAGTAGTAATTCGGGACTTCTCAGCGGCTACACCTTC	CASSNSGLLSGYTF